This T cell receptor beta chain was obtained from a study of T cell responses to AZD1222 COVID-19 vaccine. Profiled with immunoSEQ multiplex PCR; TCRdb holds only in-frame clones, not every one. The repertoire holds roughly 120,000 clones, with around 90% as singletons. This material consisted of peripheral blood, taken on day 0 of AZD1222 vaccination. The clonotype comes from an adult in good health.

The CDR3 sequence: CASSQVRGLEKLFF. The CDR3 DNA is TGTGCCAGCAGCCAAGTGCGGGGTTTGGAAAAACTGTTTTTT. V usage is TRBV4-2 and J usage is TRBJ1-4; the D is unclear. V gave up 1 base and J gave up 8 bases, with 11 bases separating them. Germline V gene data show CDR1 as LGHNA and CDR2 as YNFKEQ. The CDR3 loop spans 14 amino acids.